The 29 T cell receptor beta chains given below trace back to one sample, sequenced in a study of T cells after yellow fever vaccination. Each CDR3 protein is one row after TCRdb ran MiXCR on the 5' RACE reads. The sample comprises about 320,000 distinct CDR3 sequences, approximately 4% of which are singletons, and approximately 19% rests with the top ten. This specimen was PBMCs, taken 15 days after the yellow fever booster vaccination. Receptor source: a man aged 18-30 years who received the YFV17D yellow fever vaccine.

The sample holds many counts of this clonotype. The chain employs TRBV28 and TRBJ2-1; TRBD2 is a possible D gene (5 bases). The germline gives CDR1 MDHEN, CDR2 SYDVKM. Trimming cost V 7 bases and J 7 bases, with 20 bases left between them. The length of the CDR3 is 15 residues. CDR3 protein: CASTTRTYPINEQFF. The CDR3 coding sequence is TGTGCCAGCACAACCCGGACTTACCCAATTAATGAGCAGTTCTTC. The full variable domain, with the rest looked up from reference TRBV28 and TRBJ2-1, is DVKVTQSSRYLVKRTGEKVFLECVQDMDHENMFWYRQDPGLGLRLIYFSYDVKMKEKGDIPEGYSVSREKKERFSLILESASTNQTSMYLCASTTRTYPINEQFFGPGTRLTVL.

The chain recombines TRBV20-1 with TRBJ1-4; no reliable D call. The germline CDR1 and CDR2 sequences are DFQATT and SNEGSKA (reference sequence). V lost 1 base and J 0 bases, leaving 6 bases between the germline ends. The CDR3 consists of 14 residues. The CDR3 sequence: CSARGVATNEKLFF. CDR3 DNA sequence: TGCAGTGCTAGAGGGGTGGCAACTAATGAAAAACTGTTTTTT.

The chain carries TRBV7-6 and TRBJ2-5; D call uncertain. Germline V gene lookup returns CDR1 SGHVS and CDR2 FNYEAQ. V lost 5 bases and J 5 bases, leaving 18 bases between the germline ends. The CDR3 is 15 residues long. The CDR3 here is CASSHLGSLGETQYF. The DNA of the CDR3 is TGTGCCAGCAGCCACCTCGGGTCCCTCGGGGAGACCCAGTACTTC.

This clonotype was counted only a few times. The chain carries TRBV4-1 and TRBJ2-1; D remains unclear. CDR1 and CDR2 from the germline V gene are MGHRA and YSYEKL. Trimming removed 0 bases at V and 6 bases at J, with 18 bases between. The CDR3 spans 17 residues. CDR3 coding DNA: TGCGCCAGCAGCCAAGAGAGTTTTTGGGCCTCCCTCAATGAGCAGTTCTTC. It encodes CASSQESFWASLNEQFF.

The chain links TRBV6-1 to TRBJ1-2; D is perhaps TRBD1 (5 bases). The germline V gene has CDR1 MNHNS and CDR2 SASEGT. The CDR3 contains 14 residues. V was cut by 5 bases and J by 4 bases, with 14 bases left in between. The CDR3 loop reads CASSQGDSTYGYTF. In DNA form, the CDR3 reads TGTGCCAGCAGTCAAGGCGACAGTACCTATGGCTACACCTTC.

This clonotype appeared many times. The CDR3 DNA reads as TGTGCCAGCGGGGGGGGCTATGGCTACACCTTC. Translation: CASGGGYGYTF. V is TRBV12-3 or TRBV12-4 and J is TRBJ1-2; maybe TRBD1 (5 bases). This CDR3 has 11 residues. Trimming pared 8 bases from V and 4 bases from J, leaving 8 bases between.

This clonotype was detected ten times or more. The chain carries TRBV9 and TRBJ2-6; possibly TRBD1 for D (6 bases). Germline loops: CDR1 SGDLS, CDR2 YYNGEE. There are 15 residues in the CDR3. The V end was cut by 4 bases, the J end by 2 bases, with 10 bases between. In DNA, the CDR3 is TGTGCCAGCAGCCTCTCAGGGGCTGGGGCCAACGTCCTGACTTTC. Protein product: CASSLSGAGANVLTF.

This clonotype was counted many times. The chain employs TRBV7-2 and TRBJ1-2, with TRBD1 identical over 9 bases. The J segment lost 1 base and the V segment lost 5 bases, leaving 14 bases of the junction unmatched. This CDR3 region has 18 residues. Germline V CDR1 and CDR2: SGHTA, FQGNSA. The CDR3: CASSRPRTGDLDNYGYTF. The DNA for the CDR3 is TGTGCCAGCAGCCGACCGAGGACAGGGGACCTAGATAACTATGGCTACACCTTC.

CDR3: CASSFGSGAANTGELFF. The CDR3 DNA reads TGCGCCAGCAGCTTTGGCAGCGGGGCGGCGAACACCGGGGAGCTGTTTTTT. The rearrangement joins TRBV5-1 to TRBJ2-2, with 7 bases lining up with TRBD2. Germline trimming cut 2 bases from V and 0 bases from J; bases unmatched to any gene: 7. CDR1 SGHRS and CDR2 YFSETQ come from the germline V gene. The CDR3 sequence is 17 residues long.

This clonotype appeared many times. The J gene is TRBJ2-5, the V gene TRBV7-2, with 7 bases fitting TRBD2. The V gene end was trimmed by 4 bases and the J gene end by 5 bases; junction bases not matched to a gene: 7. Germline V gene data show CDR1 as SGHTA and CDR2 as FQGNSA. The CDR3 runs to 14 residues. The CDR3 protein is CASSSGLGRETQYF. For the CDR3, the DNA is TGTGCCAGCAGCTCTGGACTAGGACGGGAGACCCAGTACTTC.

A few counts support this clonotype. The gene calls are TRBV5-1 and TRBJ2-1, with D perhaps TRBD2 (7 bases). Germline assignment: CDR1 SGHRS and CDR2 YFSETQ. This CDR3 is built from 14 residues. V lost 4 bases and J 0 bases, leaving 8 bases between the germline ends. The chain's CDR3 is CASSAGASYNEQFF. The CDR3 DNA follows: TGCGCCAGCAGCGCGGGGGCCTCCTACAATGAGCAGTTCTTC.

In this sample, this clonotype turned up many times. The rearrangement links TRBV4-1 to TRBJ1-6; D might be TRBD1 (6 bases). The CDR3 loop spans 18 amino acids. Between the trimmed V and J ends, which lost 1 base and 6 bases, there was a span of 19 bases. CDR1 is MGHRA and CDR2 is YSYEKL in the germline V gene. The DNA for the CDR3 is TGCGCCAGCAGCCAAGCTCCCCAGGGGCGGGACGTTAATTCACCCCTCCACTTT. Translating it yields CASSQAPQGRDVNSPLHF.

This clonotype came up a few times. The chain employs TRBV5-1 and TRBJ2-5, with TRBD2 identical over 7 bases. There are 16 residues in the CDR3. Germline lookup yields CDR1 SGHRS and CDR2 YFSETQ. Trimming at V came to 0 bases and at J to 0 bases, leaving 5 bases not matched to a gene. CDR3 DNA: TGCGCCAGCAGCTTGGTCGGGGGGACGTACCAAGAGACCCAGTACTTC. Its protein is CASSLVGGTYQETQYF.

There are many counts of this clonotype. This rearrangement joins TRBV4-2 to TRBJ2-5; 14 bases map to TRBD2. CDR3 size: 19 residues. V shed 1 base, J shed 5 bases, and the junction held 12 bases outside the gene matches. Germline CDR1 LGHNA, CDR2 YNFKEQ. The CDR3 DNA reads as TGTGCCAGCAGCCAAGTCAGGACTAGCGGGGGGACTAACGAGGAGACCCAGTACTTC. The encoded protein is CASSQVRTSGGTNEETQYF.

This clonotype came up a few times. The chain joins TRBV21-1 to TRBJ2-1; the listed D gene, TRBD2, was not tested against the DNA. TRBV21-1 corresponds to a pseudogene. This CDR3 has 16 residues. This CDR3 reads CASSKGPGLSFNEQFF. The CDR3 DNA is TGTGCCAGCAGCAAAGGTCCGGGCCTATCCTTCAATGAGCAGTTCTTC.

The J gene is TRBJ1-2, the V gene TRBV20-1; D uncertain. This CDR3 has 10 amino acids. Germline CDR1 DFQATT, CDR2 SNEGSKA (reference sequence). V dropped 5 bases and J dropped 2 bases, with 3 bases sitting between them. The DNA for the CDR3 is TGCAGTGCTGTAAACTATGGCTACACCTTC. This codes for CSAVNYGYTF.

In its sample, this clonotype was seen many times. The chain joins TRBV5-8 to TRBJ2-7, with TRBD1 matching over 7 bases. The junction had 9 bases not matched to a gene; V was cut back by 7 bases and J by 2 bases. CDR3 length equals 14 residues. CDR1 SGHTS and CDR2 YDEGEE come from the germline V gene. CDR3 in DNA: TGTGCCAGCGCCCATCCACAGGGGACCTACGAGCAGTACTTC. Its protein is CASAHPQGTYEQYF.

The chain is built from TRBV5-4 and TRBJ1-1; D is unresolved. Germline lookup yields CDR1 SGHNT and CDR2 YYREEE (reference sequence). This CDR3 has 13 amino acids. Trimming shortened V by 4 bases and J by 8 bases, and 15 bases separated the two germline ends. The CDR3 is CASSGSVGGEAFF. The CDR3 DNA reads as TGTGCCAGCAGCGGCTCCGTGGGTGGGGAAGCTTTCTTT.

This clonotype was found a few times. The chain uses TRBV19 and TRBJ1-1, with 8 bases that match TRBD1. Germline assignment: CDR1 LNHDA and CDR2 SQIVND (reference sequence). The CDR3 extends over 14 amino acids. V trimming: 3 bases; J trimming: 4 bases; junction bases outside the gene matches: 4. CDR3: CASSMGQVVTEAFF. CDR3 DNA sequence: TGTGCCAGTAGTATGGGACAGGTGGTCACTGAAGCTTTCTTT.

This clonotype was detected only a few times. V usage is TRBV30 and J usage is TRBJ1-6, with D possibly matching TRBD1 (5 bases). CDR1 is GTSNPN and CDR2 is SVGIG in the germline V gene (reference sequence). Trimming removed 2 bases at V and 7 bases at J, with 21 bases between. The CDR3 contains 17 residues. The CDR3 loop is CAWSLPGRQLSNSPLHF. In nucleotides, the CDR3 is TGTGCCTGGAGTTTACCCGGACGACAGCTTTCGAATTCACCCCTCCACTTT.

The chain uses TRBV6-1 and TRBJ1-3; D is uncertain. V lost 5 bases to trimming and J lost 7 bases, with 21 bases between them. Germline assignment: CDR1 MNHNS and CDR2 SASEGT. The CDR3 runs to 16 residues. The CDR3 loop is CASSRARAGWENTIYF. The CDR3 nucleotides read TGTGCCAGCAGTCGGGCCCGGGCAGGCTGGGAGAACACCATATATTTT.

The rearrangement uses TRBV7-2 and TRBJ2-1; 7 nucleotides line up with TRBD1. CDR1 is SGHTA, CDR2 FQGNSA, per germline. The CDR3 consists of 14 residues. Trimming removed 5 bases from V and 4 bases from J; junction bases left unmatched: 5. The CDR3 is CASSTPGQYNEQFF. The CDR3 bases are TGTGCCAGCAGCACACCGGGACAGTACAATGAGCAGTTCTTC.

This clonotype was recorded many times. V usage is TRBV7-2 and J usage is TRBJ2-5; D might be TRBD1 (7 bases). This CDR3 has 14 amino acids. Germline V gene sequence: CDR1 SGHTA, CDR2 FQGNSA. The V gene lost 5 bases and the J gene lost 7 bases, with 17 bases spanning the gap. As DNA, the CDR3 is TGTGCCAGCAGCCTTGGGGGGACAGCGGGGACCCAGTACTTC. Amino acids: CASSLGGTAGTQYF.

This clonotype was counted at least ten times. The V gene is TRBV7-3, the J gene TRBJ1-1; no firm D call. Germline V gives CDR1 SGHTA, CDR2 FQGTGA. Trimming stripped 4 bases from V and 2 bases from J, with 8 bases between. This CDR3 has 13 residues. As DNA, the CDR3 is TGTGCCAGCAGCTACGCGCAAAACACTGAAGCTTTCTTT. Protein sequence: CASSYAQNTEAFF. Full variable domain (outside the CDR3, taken from reference TRBV7-3 and TRBJ1-1): GAGVSQTPSNKVTEKGKYVELRCDPISGHTALYWYRQSLGQGPEFLIYFQGTGAADDSGLPNDRFFAVRPEGSVSTLKIQRTERGDSAVYLCASSYAQNTEAFFGQGTRLTVV.

This chain's CDR3 is CATSRASTFGTGTQPQHF. As DNA, the CDR3 is TGTGCCACCAGCAGAGCCTCCACCTTCGGGACAGGGACTCAGCCCCAGCATTTT. The gene calls are TRBV15 and TRBJ1-5; 9 positions agree with TRBD1. Germline lookup yields CDR1 LNHNV and CDR2 YYDKDF (reference sequence). The CDR3 runs 18 residues. The junction had 13 bases not matched to a gene; V was cut back by 1 base and J by 6 bases. Full variable domain (missing parts from reference TRBV15 and TRBJ1-5): DAMVIQNPRYQVTQFGKPVTLSCSQTLNHNVMYWYQQKSSQAPKLLFHYYDKDFNNEADTPDNFQSRRPNTSFCFLDIRSPGLGDTAMYLCATSRASTFGTGTQPQHFGDGTRLSIL.

At least ten counts were recorded for this clonotype. The chain combines TRBV21-1 with TRBJ2-7. TRBV21-1 is annotated as a pseudogene. The CDR3 is 14 amino acids. The CDR3 coding sequence is TGTGCCAGCAGCAAAGTCCCACGCCGCTACGAGCAGTACGTC. Residues: CASSKVPRRYEQYV.

This clonotype has at least ten counts. This rearrangement joins TRBV7-2 to TRBJ2-5, with 9 bases that match TRBD1. Trimming cost V 3 bases and J 6 bases; bases outside gene matches: 5. The CDR3 loop spans 14 amino acids. Germline V gene data show CDR1 as SGHTA and CDR2 as FQGNSA. The CDR3, as DNA: TGTGCCAGCAGCTTCGGGACAGGGAAGAAGACCCAGTACTTC. Protein: CASSFGTGKKTQYF.

This clonotype was observed at least ten times. The gene calls are TRBV20-1 and TRBJ2-5; perhaps TRBD2 as D (6 bases). This CDR3 is built from 12 residues. Germline CDR1 DFQATT, CDR2 SNEGSKA (reference sequence). V was pared by 6 bases and J by 3 bases, with 11 bases between. CDR3 DNA sequence: TGCAGTGCGAGACGGAGGGAAGAGACCCAGTACTTC. Encoded protein: CSARRREETQYF.

This clonotype was counted between two and nine times. The chain employs TRBV3-1 and TRBJ2-5, with unresolved D. Per the germline V gene, CDR1 is LGHDT and CDR2 is YNNKEL (reference sequence). The V end lost 0 bases, the J end lost 1 base, and 12 bases lay between the germline ends. The CDR3 consists of 16 residues. CDR3 region: CASSQDSGYRQETQYF. DNA of the CDR3: TGTGCCAGCAGCCAAGATTCGGGCTACCGCCAAGAGACCCAGTACTTC.